Given below is one T cell receptor beta chain in context. What it binds is not known. The entry originates in a study of OX40 agonist ivuxolimab in advanced cancers. On the study more broadly: Patients' therapy was ivuxolimab, an antibody that acts as an agonist of OX40 (CD134).

Study-level points and caveats: Researchers report that CD8+ T cells had, on average, more expanded clones than CD4+.

CDR1 and CDR2 from the germline V gene are WSHSY and SAAADI. The CDR3 extends over 15 amino acids. V lost 7 bases to trimming and J lost 2 bases; unmatched junction nucleotides: 5. Libraries were prepared by immunoSEQ multiplex PCR; TCRdb keeps only in-frame clonotypes and omits some of them. The sample consists of tens of thousands of clones, 90% of them appearing once. This rearrangement joins TRBV10-2 to TRBJ2-2; 9 nucleotides agree with TRBD2. The sequence was collected from an adult with an advanced solid tumor such as melanoma, head and neck, liver or kidney cancer. Sequenced here: CD4+ or CD8+ T cells sorted from blood, sampled in a trial of the OX40 agonist ivuxolimab. The CDR3: CASTRTSANTGELFF. In DNA form, the CDR3 reads TGCGCCAGCACAAGGACTAGCGCCAACACCGGGGAGCTGTTTTTT.